Sequencing of this T cell receptor (beta chain) was carried out in a study of graft-versus-host responses after intestinal transplantation. With regard to this clone: The antigen is unknown.

Profiled with immunoSEQ multiplex PCR; TCRdb holds only in-frame clones, not every one. The sample holds under 150,000 clones, 85% to 95% seen once. V shed 2 bases and J shed 0 bases, with 14 bases lying between them. The CDR3 is 16 amino acids. Germline V gives CDR1 SGHAT, CDR2 FQDESV (reference sequence). J is TRBJ2-7 and V is TRBV11-1, with D possibly being TRBD1 or TRBD2 (6 bases each). The clonotype was recovered from a human donor who received an intestinal transplant. The sequencing used unstimulated CD4+ T cells sorted from spleen or lymph node cells, collected before intestinal transplant. CDR3 sequence (DNA): TGTGCCAGCAGCTTATCGGGGGCCGGTTTCTCCTACGAGCAGTACTTC. It codes for CASSLSGAGFSYEQYF.